This T cell receptor beta chain was sequenced during a study of beta chain features in type 1 diabetes. Overall study context: Across all samples, over 85 million sorted cells were examined.

Of note for this clone: Its antigen is unknown.

This CDR3 spans 15 amino acids. With V trimmed by 1 base and J by 5 bases, 1 base remained unmatched. From germline, CDR1 is MGHDK and CDR2 SYGVNS. The investigators reverse transcribed all of the isolated RNA, so they sequenced expressed TCRB transcripts. About 3.7 million reads, on average, came from each naive, central memory and regulatory T cell sample. The data were produced by immunoSEQ multiplex PCR, yet TCRdb's version contains in-frame clones alone and is incomplete. Here the sample spans about 130,000 clones, around 8.7% being singletons. Study-wide findings and caveats: Any PCR bias toward short templates would affect both groups alike. The study found fewer insertions and more deletions at VDJ junctions in type 1 diabetes patients.

The chain is built from TRBV25-1 and TRBJ1-6; 8 nucleotides match TRBD1. The sample taken for sequencing was central memory CD4+ T cells from blood. The receptor's source is a young man in good health. CDR3 in DNA: TGTGCCAGCAGTGAATTGGACAGGGATAATTCACCCCTCCACTTT. Translation gives CASSELDRDNSPLHF.